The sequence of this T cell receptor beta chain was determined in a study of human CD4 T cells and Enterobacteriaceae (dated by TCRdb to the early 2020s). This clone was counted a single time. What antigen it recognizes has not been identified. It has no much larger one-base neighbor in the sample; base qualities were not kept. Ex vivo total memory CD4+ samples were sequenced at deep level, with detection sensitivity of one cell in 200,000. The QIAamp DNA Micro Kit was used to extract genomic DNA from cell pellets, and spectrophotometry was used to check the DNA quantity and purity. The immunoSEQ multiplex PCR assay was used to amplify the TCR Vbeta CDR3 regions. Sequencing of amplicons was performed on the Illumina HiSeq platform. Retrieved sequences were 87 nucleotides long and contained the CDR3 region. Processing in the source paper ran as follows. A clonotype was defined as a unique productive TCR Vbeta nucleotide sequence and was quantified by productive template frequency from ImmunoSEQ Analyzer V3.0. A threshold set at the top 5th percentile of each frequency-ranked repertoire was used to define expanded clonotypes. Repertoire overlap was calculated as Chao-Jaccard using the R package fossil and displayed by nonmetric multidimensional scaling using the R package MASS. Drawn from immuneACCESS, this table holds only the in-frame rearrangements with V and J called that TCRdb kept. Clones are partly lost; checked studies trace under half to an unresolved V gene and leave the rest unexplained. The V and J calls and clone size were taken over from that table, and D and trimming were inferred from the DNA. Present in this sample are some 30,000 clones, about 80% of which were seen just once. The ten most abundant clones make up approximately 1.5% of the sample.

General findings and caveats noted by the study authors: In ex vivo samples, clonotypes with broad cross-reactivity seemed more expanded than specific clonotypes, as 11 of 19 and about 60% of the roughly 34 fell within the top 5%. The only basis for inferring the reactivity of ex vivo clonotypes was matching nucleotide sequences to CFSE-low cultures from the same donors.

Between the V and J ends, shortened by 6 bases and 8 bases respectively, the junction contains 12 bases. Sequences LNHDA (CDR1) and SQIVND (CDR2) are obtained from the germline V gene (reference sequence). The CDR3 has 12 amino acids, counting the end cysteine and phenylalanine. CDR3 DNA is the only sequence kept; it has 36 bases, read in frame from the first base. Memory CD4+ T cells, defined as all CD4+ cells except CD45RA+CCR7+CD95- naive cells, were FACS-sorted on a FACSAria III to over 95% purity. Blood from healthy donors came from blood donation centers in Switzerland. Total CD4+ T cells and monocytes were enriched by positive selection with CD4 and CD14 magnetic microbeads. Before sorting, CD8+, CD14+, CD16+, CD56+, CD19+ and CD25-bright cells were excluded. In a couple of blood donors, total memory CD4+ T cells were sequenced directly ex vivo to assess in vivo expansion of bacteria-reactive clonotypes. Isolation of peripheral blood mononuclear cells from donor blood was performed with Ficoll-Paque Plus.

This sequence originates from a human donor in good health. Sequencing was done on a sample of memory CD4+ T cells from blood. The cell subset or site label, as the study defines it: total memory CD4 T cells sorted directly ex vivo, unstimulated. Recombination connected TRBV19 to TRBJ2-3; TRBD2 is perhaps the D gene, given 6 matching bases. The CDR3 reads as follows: CASRGRRGTQYF. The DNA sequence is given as TGTGCCAGTAGGGGACGGAGGGGTACGCAGTATTTT.